Listed here are 31 T cell receptor beta chains from one sample, sequenced in a study of cytomegalovirus exposure and HLA in healthy donors. In the PCR, 60 Vbeta and 13 Jbeta primers were used. Profiling relied on immunoSEQ multiplex PCR, and the TCRdb table lists in-frame clones only, not all of them. This table holds 150,000 to 200,000 clones, 80% to 85% found once. Sequences were obtained from PBMCs. The origin of the receptors is a boy between 2 and 10 years old in good health and CMV-seronegative.

The chain joins TRBV5-5 to TRBJ2-5; a weak D match, TRBD2 (6 bases). TRBJ2-7 explains the end of the DNA better; the J call may be wrong. Germline CDR1 reads SGHKS; CDR2 reads YYEKEE (reference sequence). CDR3 length equals 12 residues. The CDR3 coding sequence is TGTGCCAGCAGCCCGCGGACTAACGAGCAGTACTTC. Translated, it gives CASSPRTNEQYF.

This clone was picked up a small number of times. V gene TRBV2 combines with J gene TRBJ2-1; TRBD2 agrees at 10 bases. Unmatched junction bases numbered 4, after V lost 7 bases and J lost 7 bases. This CDR3 region has 13 residues. Germline CDR1 SNHLY, CDR2 FYNNEI. Here the CDR3 DNA reads TGTGCCAGCAAGCGGGAGGGCCTGAATGAGCAGTTCTTC. It encodes CASKREGLNEQFF.

This chain uses TRBV19 with TRBJ2-2, with TRBD1 as a possible D gene (5 bases). Trimming took off 3 bases at V and 4 bases at J, with 15 bases between the two ends. In germline, CDR1 is LNHDA, CDR2 SQIVND (reference sequence). The CDR3 sequence is 16 residues long. The CDR3 loop is CASSMGRGWVTGELFF. CDR3 nucleotide sequence: TGTGCCAGTAGTATGGGTAGGGGTTGGGTCACCGGGGAGCTGTTTTTT.

The rearrangement uses TRBV10-3 and TRBJ1-1; TRBD1 is a possible D gene (5 bases). The V gene lost 4 bases and the J gene lost 4 bases, with 16 bases spanning the gap. In germline, CDR1 is ENHRY, CDR2 SYGVKD. The CDR3 runs 15 residues. The DNA for the CDR3 is TGTGCCATCAGTGCGCATGGGGGGATGAGCACTGAAGCTTTCTTT. Residues: CAISAHGGMSTEAFF.

The chain joins TRBV27 to TRBJ2-1, with 9 nucleotides matching TRBD2. Germline-derived CDR1 and CDR2 are MNHEY and SMNVEV (reference sequence). V was clipped by 6 bases and J by 7 bases; unmatched bases: 10. CDR3 length equals 15 residues. This CDR3 is CASRLRREGRNEQFF. The CDR3 DNA reads TGTGCCAGCAGGCTACGGCGGGAGGGTAGGAATGAGCAGTTCTTC.

The table lists this clone with a count of one. The V call is TRBV11-2, the J call TRBJ2-7; 13 bases agree with TRBD2. Looked up from germline, CDR1 is SGHAT and CDR2 is FQNNGV. Trimming cost V 3 bases and J 6 bases; bases outside gene matches: 5. The CDR3 loop spans 15 amino acids. As DNA, the CDR3 is TGTGCCAGCAGCTTTCCGTGGACTAGCGGGAGCGAGCAGTACTTC. This translates into CASSFPWTSGSEQYF.

Of note for this clone: At one end the junction does not follow the germline gene, possibly because of a read error. The genes are TRBV4-1 and TRBJ1-1; possibly TRBD1 for D (6 bases). CDR3 size: 17 residues. Per the germline V gene, CDR1 is MGHRA and CDR2 is YSYEKL. CDR3 in DNA: TGCGCCAGCAGCCAAGTGGGCTTGACAGGTTCGAACACTGAAGCTTCCTTT. It encodes CASSQVGLTGSNTEASF.

The chain uses TRBV5-5 and TRBJ1-6; 8 bases are shared with TRBD1. J gave up 8 bases and V 3 bases, and 7 bases lay outside the gene matches. The length of the CDR3 is 15 residues. Germline CDR1 and CDR2: SGHKS and YYEKEE (reference sequence). Here the CDR3 reads CASSSGQGWDSPLHF. The DNA of the CDR3 is TGTGCCAGCAGCTCAGGACAGGGTTGGGATTCACCCCTCCACTTT. Using reference TRBV5-5 and TRBJ1-6 for the parts outside the CDR3, the full variable domain is DAGVTQSPTHLIKTRGQQVTLRCSPISGHKSVSWYQQVLGQGPQFIFQYYEKEERGRGNFPDRFSARQFPNYSSELNVNALLLGDSALYLCASSSGQGWDSPLHFGNGTRLTVT.

The genes are TRBV10-3 and TRBJ2-1; 11 bases match TRBD2. Germline V gene data show CDR1 as ENHRY and CDR2 as SYGVKD. The V and J ends lost 3 bases and 10 bases, in that order; junction bases with no gene match: 5. This CDR3 is 14 amino acids long. CDR3: CAISDLGTSGEQFF. In DNA, the CDR3 is TGTGCCATCAGTGACCTCGGGACTAGCGGAGAGCAGTTCTTC.

This clone was detected once. The genes are TRBV7-9 and TRBJ2-5, with 10 bases identical to TRBD1. The trim removed 4 bases at V and 4 bases at J, leaving 9 bases unmatched. Germline lookup yields CDR1 SEHNR and CDR2 FQNEAQ (reference sequence). This CDR3 is 16 amino acids long. CDR3 DNA sequence: TGTGCCAGCAGCTCGGGACAGGGGTCCTCCCGAGAGACCCAGTACTTC. As protein: CASSSGQGSSRETQYF.

This clone is a singleton in its sample. The chain is built from TRBV27 and TRBJ2-1, with a weak D call TRBD2 (6 bases). V was shortened by 9 bases and J by 4 bases, with 16 bases between the two germline ends. This CDR3 contains 14 residues. CDR1 MNHEY and CDR2 SMNVEV come from the germline V gene (reference sequence). Here the CDR3 reads CASSSASVYNEQFF. CDR3 sequence (DNA): TGTGCCAGTAGTAGTGCTAGCGTATACAATGAGCAGTTCTTC.

The V and J genes are TRBV4-3 and TRBJ1-2; TRBD1 aligns across 11 bases. The J segment lost 6 bases and the V segment lost 5 bases, leaving 8 bases of the junction unmatched. CDR1 is LGHNA, CDR2 YSLEER, per germline. This CDR3 has 15 residues. The CDR3 sequence: CASSSRTGGVDGYTF. The CDR3 DNA reads as TGCGCCAGCAGCTCCCGGACAGGGGGCGTTGATGGCTACACCTTC.

The V and J genes are TRBV5-5 and TRBJ1-4; 7 bases match TRBD1. The CDR3 loop spans 15 amino acids. V lost 4 bases and J lost 4; bases outside the gene matches: 7. Per germline, CDR1 SGHKS and CDR2 YYEKEE (reference sequence). The CDR3 nucleotides read TGTGCCAGCAGCAGGGGGACAGTCCTTAATGAAAAACTGTTTTTT. Amino acids: CASSRGTVLNEKLFF.

The rearrangement uses TRBV7-2 and TRBJ2-1, with 7 bases matching TRBD2. CDR3 size: 16 residues. The germline V gene has CDR1 SGHTA and CDR2 FQGNSA. V dropped 5 bases and J dropped 7; count of bases not matched to a gene: 14. CDR3 sequence reads: CASSPGLPNFLNEQFF. As DNA, the CDR3 is TGTGCCAGCAGCCCGGGACTACCCAATTTCCTAAATGAGCAGTTCTTC.

The CDR3 reads CASSYDRAGSQHF. CDR3 bases: TGTGCCAGCAGTTACGACAGGGCGGGGTCCCAGCATTTT. The chain is built from TRBV6-5 and TRBJ1-5; TRBD1 agrees at 7 bases. From germline, CDR1 is MNHEY and CDR2 SVGAGI. The CDR3 is made up of 13 amino acids. Losses at the gene ends were 2 bases for V and 11 bases for J; bases not matched to a gene: 6.

This clone was picked up one time. The chain has TRBV14 and TRBJ2-1, with 7 bases matching TRBD1. Germline CDR1 SGHDN, CDR2 FVKESK. This CDR3 is built from 13 residues. Trimming at V came to 0 bases and at J to 14 bases, leaving 7 bases not matched to a gene. The CDR3 coding sequence is TGTGCCAGCAGCCAAGATTTACAGGGGAGAAAGTTCTTC. It yields the protein CASSQDLQGRKFF.

The chain has TRBV7-9 and TRBJ2-1, with D perhaps matching TRBD1 (5 bases). V lost 3 bases, J lost 9 bases, and 15 bases lay in between. The CDR3 has 14 amino acids. Germline loops: CDR1 SEHNR, CDR2 FQNEAQ (reference sequence). The CDR3 protein is CASSLGQAQGEQFF. DNA for the CDR3: TGTGCCAGCAGCTTGGGGCAGGCGCAGGGTGAGCAGTTCTTC.

J is TRBJ1-1 and V is TRBV6-5, with a tentative D call TRBD1 (6 bases). Deletions cut 9 bases from V and 1 base from J, with 9 bases between. Germline lookup yields CDR1 MNHEY and CDR2 SVGAGI. The length of the CDR3 is 12 residues. In DNA, the CDR3 is TGTGCCAGTCAACAGGGGAACACTGAAGCTTTCTTT. Protein sequence: CASQQGNTEAFF.

This rearrangement joins TRBV18 to TRBJ1-1; unclear D gene. Looked up from germline, CDR1 is KGHSH and CDR2 is LQKENI. This CDR3 region has 12 residues. Trimming pared 1 base from V and 6 bases from J, leaving 6 bases between. The DNA of the CDR3 is TGTGCCAGCTCACCACGCGGGCCTGAAGCTTTCTTT. As protein: CASSPRGPEAFF.

The chain joins TRBV29-1 to TRBJ2-1, with unresolved D. Germline-derived CDR1 and CDR2 are SQVTM and ANQGSEA. V was shortened by 3 bases and J by 0 bases, with 9 bases between the two germline ends. The CDR3 is made up of 14 amino acids. CDR3 nucleotides: TGCAGCGTTGACAGTCTCCTCTCCTACAATGAGCAGTTCTTC. It codes for CSVDSLLSYNEQFF.

The chain carries TRBV7-2 and TRBJ2-7; 12 positions match TRBD2. The germline V gene encodes CDR1 SGHTA and CDR2 FQGNSA. The CDR3 length is 19 residues. V lost 1 base to trimming and J lost 2 bases; unmatched junction nucleotides: 12. The CDR3: CASSLEGWRGLAGPYEQYF. The CDR3, as DNA: TGTGCCAGCAGCTTAGAAGGCTGGAGGGGACTAGCGGGCCCCTACGAGCAGTACTTC. The full variable domain, in which reference TRBV7-2 and TRBJ2-7 provide the parts outside the CDR3, is GAGVSQSPSNKVTEKGKDVELRCDPISGHTALYWYRQSLGQGLEFLIYFQGNSAPDKSGLPSDRFSAERTGGSVSTLTIQRTQQEDSAVYLCASSLEGWRGLAGPYEQYFGPGTRLTVT.

The V gene is TRBV27, the J gene TRBJ2-3; TRBD2 aligns across 10 bases. CDR1 is MNHEY and CDR2 is SMNVEV in the germline V gene (reference sequence). The trim removed 5 bases at V and 4 bases at J, leaving 9 bases unmatched. The CDR3 has 16 amino acids. The CDR3: CASSPYLAGGADTQYF. CDR3 DNA sequence: TGTGCCAGCAGTCCCTACTTAGCGGGGGGTGCAGATACGCAGTATTTT.

The chain couples TRBV29-1 to TRBJ2-4; 12 nucleotides line up with TRBD2. Unmatched junction bases numbered 6, after V lost 4 bases and J lost 11 bases. The length of the CDR3 is 13 residues. CDR1 and CDR2 (germline): SQVTM, ANQGSEA. The CDR3 nucleotides read TGCAGCGTTGGGACTAGCGGGATTTCGGTTCAGTACTTC. Protein: CSVGTSGISVQYF.

The rearrangement links TRBV4-3 to TRBJ1-2, with D perhaps matching TRBD1 (5 bases). The CDR3 length is 15 residues. V lost 1 base to trimming and J lost 6 bases, with 15 bases between them. Germline V gene lookup returns CDR1 LGHNA and CDR2 YSLEER. The CDR3 here is CASSQAYRSRDGYTF. The CDR3 DNA reads TGCGCCAGCAGCCAAGCCTACAGGTCACGGGATGGCTACACCTTC.

This clone was seen a single time. The chain links TRBV20-1 to TRBJ1-1, with 7 bases identical to TRBD1. The germline CDR1 and CDR2 sequences are DFQATT and SNEGSKA (reference sequence). The CDR3 runs to 11 residues. V gave up 6 bases and J gave up 7 bases; unmatched junction bases: 5. CDR3 in DNA: TGCAGTGCAGGGGACAGCCGTGAAGCTTTCTTT. Encoded protein: CSAGDSREAFF.

This chain links TRBV4-1 with TRBJ2-3; 12 bases agree with TRBD2. The germline V gene encodes CDR1 MGHRA and CDR2 YSYEKL. The CDR3 runs 18 residues. The J segment lost 5 bases and the V segment lost 4 bases, leaving 13 bases of the junction unmatched. The CDR3 here is CASSLRLAGVNWGDTQYF. The CDR3 DNA is TGCGCCAGCAGCCTCCGACTAGCGGGGGTTAATTGGGGAGATACGCAGTATTTT.

V usage is TRBV5-1 and J usage is TRBJ2-3; 9 nucleotides line up with TRBD1. Germline-derived CDR1 and CDR2 are SGHRS and YFSETQ. The V and J ends lost 1 base and 6 bases, in that order; junction bases with no gene match: 9. This CDR3 has 16 amino acids. The CDR3: CASSLTRTGEVDTQYF. The CDR3 DNA reads as TGCGCCAGCAGCTTGACCCGGACAGGGGAGGTGGATACGCAGTATTTT.

This clone came up a few times. The V and J genes are TRBV5-5 and TRBJ1-5; maybe TRBD1 (6 bases). This CDR3 region has 14 residues. Germline CDR1 SGHKS, CDR2 YYEKEE (reference sequence). V gave up 0 bases and J gave up 7 bases, with 11 bases separating them. CDR3 residues: CASSLDRAGQPQHF. The CDR3 DNA reads as TGTGCCAGCAGCTTGGACAGGGCAGGGCAGCCCCAGCATTTT.

J is TRBJ1-3 and V is TRBV2, with D possibly TRBD1 on 5 matching bases. The V end was cut by 7 bases, the J end by 0 bases, with 25 bases between. CDR3 size: 19 residues. CDR1 and CDR2 (germline): SNHLY, FYNNEI. The CDR3 loop is CASTVQGDPYGHSGNTIYF. The CDR3 nucleotides read TGTGCCAGCACCGTCCAAGGGGATCCGTATGGACACTCTGGAAACACCATATATTTT.

The chain is built from TRBV5-1 and TRBJ2-5, with 13 bases fitting TRBD2. Germline lookup yields CDR1 SGHRS and CDR2 YFSETQ. Trimming at V came to 4 bases and at J to 4 bases, leaving 7 bases not matched to a gene. The CDR3 totals 16 residues. The CDR3: CASSTVTSGRGETQYF. CDR3 bases: TGCGCCAGCAGCACTGTTACTAGCGGGAGGGGAGAGACCCAGTACTTC.

This sequence joins TRBV6-6 and TRBJ1-3; possibly TRBD1 for D (5 bases). Germline assignment: CDR1 MNHNY and CDR2 SVGAGI (reference sequence). The CDR3 consists of 14 residues. V lost 3 bases to trimming and J lost 4 bases, with 10 bases between them. CDR3 nucleotides: TGTGCCAGCAGTTATGGGGGGTCAGGAAACACCATATATTTT. Its translation is CASSYGGSGNTIYF.